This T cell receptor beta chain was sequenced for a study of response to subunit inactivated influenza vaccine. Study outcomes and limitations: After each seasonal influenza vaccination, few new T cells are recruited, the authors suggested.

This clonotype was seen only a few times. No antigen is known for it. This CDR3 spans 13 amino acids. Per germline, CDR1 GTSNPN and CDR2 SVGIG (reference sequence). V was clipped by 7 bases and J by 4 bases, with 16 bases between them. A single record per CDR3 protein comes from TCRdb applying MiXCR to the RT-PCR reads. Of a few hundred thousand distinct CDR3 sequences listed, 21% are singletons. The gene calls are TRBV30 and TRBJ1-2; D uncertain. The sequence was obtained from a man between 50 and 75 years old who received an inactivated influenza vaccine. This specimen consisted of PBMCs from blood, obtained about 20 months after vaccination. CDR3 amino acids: CASRAEASYGYTF. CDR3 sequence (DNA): TGTGCCTCGAGGGCGGAAGCTAGCTATGGCTACACCTTC.